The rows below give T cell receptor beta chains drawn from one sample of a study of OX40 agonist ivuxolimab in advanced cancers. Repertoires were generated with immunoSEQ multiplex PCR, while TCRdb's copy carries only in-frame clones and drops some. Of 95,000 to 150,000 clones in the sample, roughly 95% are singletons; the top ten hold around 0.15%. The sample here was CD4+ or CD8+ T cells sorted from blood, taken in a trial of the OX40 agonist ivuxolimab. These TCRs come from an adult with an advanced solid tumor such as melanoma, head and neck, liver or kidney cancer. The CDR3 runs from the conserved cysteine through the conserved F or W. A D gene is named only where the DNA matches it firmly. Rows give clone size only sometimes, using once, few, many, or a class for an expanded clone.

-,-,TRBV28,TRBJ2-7,CASTFTAGLPSYEQYF,TGTGCCAGCACCTTTACCGCAGGGTTGCCAAGCTACGAGCAGTACTTC
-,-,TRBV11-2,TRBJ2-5,CASSLRGVAETQYF,TGTGCCAGCAGCTTACGAGGGGTTGCAGAGACCCAGTACTTC
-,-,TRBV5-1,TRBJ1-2,CASRQEPESYGYTF,TGCGCCAGCAGGCAGGAGCCTGAATCATATGGCTACACCTTC
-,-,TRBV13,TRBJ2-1,CASSSRRGSYNEQFF,TGTGCCAGCAGCTCGCGGAGGGGTTCCTACAATGAGCAGTTCTTC
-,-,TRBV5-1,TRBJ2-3,CASSPGAGGGSDTQYF,TGCGCCAGCAGCCCGGGGGCAGGGGGAGGCTCAGATACGCAGTATTTT
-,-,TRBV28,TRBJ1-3,CASSLAFRTDIGNTIYF,TGTGCCAGCAGTTTAGCCTTCCGGACAGATATCGGAAACACCATATATTTT
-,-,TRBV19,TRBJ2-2,CASRITTVNTGELFF,TGTGCCAGTAGGATCACGACAGTAAACACCGGGGAGCTGTTTTTT
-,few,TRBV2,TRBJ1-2,CASSVGGRRPFYGYTF,TGTGCCAGCTCAGTGGGGGGCAGGAGACCTTTCTATGGCTACACCTTC
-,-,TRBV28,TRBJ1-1,CASDSSTNTEAFF,TGTGCCAGCGATTCCTCCACGAACACTGAAGCTTTCTTT
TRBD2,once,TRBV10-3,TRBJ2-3,CAISPDSGSGADTQYF,TGTGCCATCAGTCCCGACAGCGGGAGCGGCGCAGATACGCAGTATTTT
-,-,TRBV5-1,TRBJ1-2,CASRKGVPEDGYTF,TGCGCCAGCAGAAAGGGAGTCCCTGAGGATGGCTACACCTTC
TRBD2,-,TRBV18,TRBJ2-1,CASSPPSAGVRNEQFF,TGTGCCAGCTCACCACCGTCGGCGGGAGTAAGAAATGAGCAGTTCTTC
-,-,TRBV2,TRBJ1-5,CASSFLIGSNQPQHF,TGTGCCAGCAGTTTTCTTATTGGAAGCAATCAGCCCCAGCATTTT